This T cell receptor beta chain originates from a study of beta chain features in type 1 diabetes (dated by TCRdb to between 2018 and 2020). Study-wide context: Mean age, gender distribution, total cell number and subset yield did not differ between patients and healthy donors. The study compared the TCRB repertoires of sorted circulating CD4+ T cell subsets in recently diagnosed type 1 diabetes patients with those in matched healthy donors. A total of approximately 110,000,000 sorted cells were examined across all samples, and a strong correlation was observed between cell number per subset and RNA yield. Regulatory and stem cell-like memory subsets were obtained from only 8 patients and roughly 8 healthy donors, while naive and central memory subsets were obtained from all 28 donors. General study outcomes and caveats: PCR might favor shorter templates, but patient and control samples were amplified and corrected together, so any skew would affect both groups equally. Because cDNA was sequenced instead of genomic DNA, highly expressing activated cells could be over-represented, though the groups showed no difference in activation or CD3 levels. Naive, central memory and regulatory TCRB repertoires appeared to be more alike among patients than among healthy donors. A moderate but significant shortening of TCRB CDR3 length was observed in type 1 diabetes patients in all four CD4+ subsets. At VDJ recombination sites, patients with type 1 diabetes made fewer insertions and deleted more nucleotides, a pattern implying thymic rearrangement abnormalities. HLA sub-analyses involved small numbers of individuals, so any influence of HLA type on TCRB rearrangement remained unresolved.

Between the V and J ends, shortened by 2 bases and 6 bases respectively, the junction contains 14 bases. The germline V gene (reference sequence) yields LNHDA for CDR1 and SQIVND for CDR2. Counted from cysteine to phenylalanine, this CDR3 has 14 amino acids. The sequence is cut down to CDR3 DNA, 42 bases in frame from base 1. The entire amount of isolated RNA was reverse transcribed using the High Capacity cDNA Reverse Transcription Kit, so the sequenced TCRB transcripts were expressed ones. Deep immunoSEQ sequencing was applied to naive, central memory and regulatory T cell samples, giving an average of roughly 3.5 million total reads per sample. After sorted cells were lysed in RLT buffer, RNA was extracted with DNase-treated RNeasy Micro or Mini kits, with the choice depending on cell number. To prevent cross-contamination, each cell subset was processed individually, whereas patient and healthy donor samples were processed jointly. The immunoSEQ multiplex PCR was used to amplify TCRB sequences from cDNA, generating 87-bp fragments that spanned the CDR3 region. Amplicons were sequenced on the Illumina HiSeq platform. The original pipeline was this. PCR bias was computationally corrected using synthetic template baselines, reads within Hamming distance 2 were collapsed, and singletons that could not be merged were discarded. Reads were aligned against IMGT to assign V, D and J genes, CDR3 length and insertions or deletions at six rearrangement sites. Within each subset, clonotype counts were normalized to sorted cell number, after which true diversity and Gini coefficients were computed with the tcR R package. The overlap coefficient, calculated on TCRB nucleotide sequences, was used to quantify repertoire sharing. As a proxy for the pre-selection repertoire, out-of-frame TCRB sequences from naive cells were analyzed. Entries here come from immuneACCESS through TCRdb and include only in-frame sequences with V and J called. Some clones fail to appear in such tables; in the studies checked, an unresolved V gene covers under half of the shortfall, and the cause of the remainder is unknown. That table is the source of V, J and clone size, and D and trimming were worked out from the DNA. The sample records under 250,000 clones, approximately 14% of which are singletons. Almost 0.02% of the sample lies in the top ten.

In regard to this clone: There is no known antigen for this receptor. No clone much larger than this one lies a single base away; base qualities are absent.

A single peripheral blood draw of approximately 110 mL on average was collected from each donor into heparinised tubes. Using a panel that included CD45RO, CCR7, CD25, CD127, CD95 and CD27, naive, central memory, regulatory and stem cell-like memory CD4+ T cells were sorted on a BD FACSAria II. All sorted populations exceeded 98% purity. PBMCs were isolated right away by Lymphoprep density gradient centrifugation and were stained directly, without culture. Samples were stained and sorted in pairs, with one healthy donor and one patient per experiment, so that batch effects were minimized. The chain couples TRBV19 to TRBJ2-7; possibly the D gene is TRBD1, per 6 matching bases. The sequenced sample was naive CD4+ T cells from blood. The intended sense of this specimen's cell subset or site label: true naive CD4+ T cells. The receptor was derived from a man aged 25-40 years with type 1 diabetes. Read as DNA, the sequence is TGTGCCAGTAGTATAAGCCCCCTAGGGGGCGAGCAGTACTTC. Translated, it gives CASSISPLGGEQYF.